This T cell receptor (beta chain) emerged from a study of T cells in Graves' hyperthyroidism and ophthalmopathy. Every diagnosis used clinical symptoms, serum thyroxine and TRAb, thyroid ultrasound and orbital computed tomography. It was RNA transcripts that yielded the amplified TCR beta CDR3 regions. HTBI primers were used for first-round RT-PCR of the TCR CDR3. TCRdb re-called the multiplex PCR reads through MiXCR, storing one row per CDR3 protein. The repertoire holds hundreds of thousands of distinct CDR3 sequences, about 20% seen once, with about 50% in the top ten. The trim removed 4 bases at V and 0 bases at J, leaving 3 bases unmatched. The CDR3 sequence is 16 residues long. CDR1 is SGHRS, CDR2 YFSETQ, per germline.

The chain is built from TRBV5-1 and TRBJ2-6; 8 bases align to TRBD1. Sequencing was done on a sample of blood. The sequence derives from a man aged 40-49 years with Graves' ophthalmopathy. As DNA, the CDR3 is TGCGCCAGCAGCAAGGGACAGGCCTCTGGGGCCAACGTCCTGACTTTC. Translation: CASSKGQASGANVLTF. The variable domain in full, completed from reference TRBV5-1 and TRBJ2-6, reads KAGVTQTPRYLIKTRGQQVTLSCSPISGHRSVSWYQQTPGQGLQFLFEYFSETQRNKGNFPGRFSGRQFSNSRSEMNVSTLELGDSALYLCASSKGQASGANVLTFGAGSRLTVL.